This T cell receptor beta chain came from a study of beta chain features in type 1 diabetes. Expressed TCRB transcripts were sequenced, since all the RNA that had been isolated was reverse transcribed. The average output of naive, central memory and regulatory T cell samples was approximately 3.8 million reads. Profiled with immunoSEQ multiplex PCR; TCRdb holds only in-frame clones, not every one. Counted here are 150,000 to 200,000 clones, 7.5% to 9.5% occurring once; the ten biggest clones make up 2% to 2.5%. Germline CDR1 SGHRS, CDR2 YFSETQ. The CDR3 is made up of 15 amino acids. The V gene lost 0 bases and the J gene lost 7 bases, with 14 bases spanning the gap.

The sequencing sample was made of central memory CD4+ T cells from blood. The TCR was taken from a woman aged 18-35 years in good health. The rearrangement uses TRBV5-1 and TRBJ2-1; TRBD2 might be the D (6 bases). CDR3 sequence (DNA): TGCGCCAGCAGCTTGGTGCTAGCGAGGCAAAATGAGCAGTTCTTC. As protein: CASSLVLARQNEQFF.